The rows below give T cell receptor beta chains drawn from one sample of a study of control samples from healthy donors and cancer patients. Repertoires were generated with immunoSEQ multiplex PCR, while TCRdb's copy carries only in-frame clones and drops some. The sample gives some 160,000 clones, approximately 91% of which show up once; around 4.7% is in the top ten. Sequencing was performed on blood. The receptors come from a man aged 25 to 45 in good health. The CDR3 runs from the conserved cysteine through the conserved F or W. Each record gives: D gene, J gene, V gene, clone size, CDR3 protein, CDR3 DNA. D genes are given only for firm matches. Part of the rows lack a size; the others show once, few, many or a class for expanded clones.

d_gene: TRBD1
j_gene: TRBJ1-2
v_gene: TRBV9
abundance: .
CDR3aa: CASSIQGTNYGYTF
CDR3nt: TGTGCCAGCAGCATACAGGGGACTAACTATGGCTACACCTTC

d_gene: .
j_gene: TRBJ2-3
v_gene: TRBV6-1
abundance: .
CDR3aa: CASSELKGGTLGDTQYF
CDR3nt: TGTGCCAGCAGTGAGTTGAAGGGTGGTACGCTGGGAGATACGCAGTATTTT

d_gene: .
j_gene: TRBJ2-1
v_gene: TRBV7-2
abundance: .
CDR3aa: CASSKMGGSYNEQFF
CDR3nt: TGTGCCAGCAGTAAAATGGGGGGTTCCTACAATGAGCAGTTCTTC

d_gene: .
j_gene: TRBJ2-5
v_gene: TRBV6-5
abundance: .
CDR3aa: CASSYSDTAPETQYF
CDR3nt: TGTGCCAGCAGTTACTCGGACACGGCCCCAGAGACCCAGTACTTC

d_gene: .
j_gene: TRBJ2-7
v_gene: TRBV7-9
abundance: few
CDR3aa: CASSLVPGRYEQYF
CDR3nt: TGTGCCAGCAGCTTAGTACCGGGACGCTACGAGCAGTACTTC

d_gene: .
j_gene: TRBJ2-2
v_gene: TRBV19
abundance: .
CDR3aa: CASAVGEADTGELFF
CDR3nt: TGTGCCAGTGCGGTAGGGGAGGCGGACACCGGGGAGCTGTTTTTT

d_gene: .
j_gene: TRBJ1-5
v_gene: TRBV24-1
abundance: .
CDR3aa: CATSDAGGGNQPQHF
CDR3nt: TGTGCCACCAGTGATGCCGGGGGGGGCAATCAGCCCCAGCATTTT

d_gene: TRBD1
j_gene: TRBJ2-4
v_gene: TRBV7-9
abundance: .
CDR3aa: CASSPRQGAKNIQYF
CDR3nt: TGTGCCAGCAGCCCCAGACAGGGTGCCAAAAACATTCAGTACTTC

d_gene: TRBD1
j_gene: TRBJ2-5
v_gene: TRBV10-3
abundance: .
CDR3aa: CAISFTGGQETQYF
CDR3nt: TGTGCCATCAGTTTCACAGGGGGCCAAGAGACCCAGTACTTC

d_gene: .
j_gene: TRBJ2-5
v_gene: TRBV7-2
abundance: .
CDR3aa: CASSPPSGGWETQYF
CDR3nt: TGTGCCAGCAGCCCCCCGTCCGGGGGCTGGGAGACCCAGTACTTC

d_gene: TRBD1
j_gene: TRBJ2-7
v_gene: TRBV12-5
abundance: .
CDR3aa: CASGPRSGTGEQYF
CDR3nt: TGTGCTAGTGGACCCAGATCCGGGACAGGGGAGCAGTACTTC

d_gene: .
j_gene: TRBJ2-7
v_gene: TRBV11-3
abundance: .
CDR3aa: CASSPGGGREQYF
CDR3nt: TGTGCCAGCAGCCCGGGGGGCGGCCGCGAGCAGTACTTC

d_gene: TRBD1
j_gene: TRBJ1-5
v_gene: TRBV7-2
abundance: .
CDR3aa: CASSFSTGNNQPQHF
CDR3nt: TGTGCCAGCAGCTTTTCGACAGGGAATAATCAGCCCCAGCATTTT

d_gene: .
j_gene: TRBJ1-1
v_gene: TRBV7-2
abundance: .
CDR3aa: CASSFTSPGLKTEAFF
CDR3nt: TGTGCCAGCAGCTTCACCTCTCCGGGACTAAAGACTGAAGCTTTCTTT

d_gene: .
j_gene: TRBJ1-2
v_gene: TRBV27
abundance: .
CDR3aa: CASSRVRGANYGYTF
CDR3nt: TGTGCCAGCAGTAGAGTTCGGGGAGCTAACTATGGCTACACCTTC

d_gene: .
j_gene: TRBJ2-2
v_gene: TRBV9
abundance: .
CDR3aa: CASSVDLRGTNTGELFF
CDR3nt: TGTGCCAGCAGCGTAGATCTTCGCGGGACGAACACCGGGGAGCTGTTTTTT

d_gene: TRBD1
j_gene: TRBJ1-2
v_gene: TRBV7-2
abundance: .
CDR3aa: CASTPDRARRGYTF
CDR3nt: TGTGCCAGCACCCCGGACAGGGCACGACGTGGCTACACCTTC

d_gene: .
j_gene: TRBJ1-1
v_gene: TRBV5-4
abundance: .
CDR3aa: CASSVPGAMNTEAFF
CDR3nt: TGTGCCAGCAGCGTCCCGGGAGCAATGAACACTGAAGCTTTCTTT

d_gene: .
j_gene: TRBJ2-1
v_gene: TRBV19
abundance: .
CDR3aa: CASSIVRNNEQFF
CDR3nt: TGTGCCAGTAGTATAGTGAGAAATAATGAGCAGTTCTTC

d_gene: .
j_gene: TRBJ2-5
v_gene: TRBV20-1
abundance: .
CDR3aa: CSASRDETQYF
CDR3nt: TGCAGTGCTAGTCGTGACGAGACCCAGTACTTC

d_gene: .
j_gene: TRBJ2-7
v_gene: TRBV3-1/TRBV3-2
abundance: once
CDR3aa: CASSPGPGQYEQYF
CDR3nt: TGTGCCAGCAGCCCTGGCCCCGGACAGTACGAGCAGTACTTC

d_gene: .
j_gene: TRBJ1-5
v_gene: TRBV18
abundance: .
CDR3aa: CASSPIQGSRNQPQHF
CDR3nt: TGTGCCAGCTCACCCATACAGGGATCTCGCAATCAGCCCCAGCATTTT

d_gene: .
j_gene: TRBJ1-4
v_gene: TRBV25-1
abundance: .
CDR3aa: CASSERQSNEKLFF
CDR3nt: TGTGCCAGCAGTGAAAGACAGAGTAATGAAAAACTGTTTTTT

d_gene: TRBD2
j_gene: TRBJ2-1
v_gene: TRBV7-3
abundance: few
CDR3aa: CASSPGGYNGEQFF
CDR3nt: TGTGCCAGCAGCCCGGGGGGATACAATGGTGAGCAGTTCTTC

d_gene: .
j_gene: TRBJ2-7
v_gene: TRBV3-1/TRBV3-2
abundance: .
CDR3aa: CASSQATATYEQYF
CDR3nt: TGTGCCAGCAGCCAAGCAACAGCCACCTACGAGCAGTACTTC

d_gene: .
j_gene: TRBJ1-5
v_gene: TRBV9
abundance: .
CDR3aa: CASSVDRQPQHF
CDR3nt: TGTGCCAGCAGCGTAGATCGCCAGCCCCAGCATTTT

d_gene: .
j_gene: TRBJ2-5
v_gene: TRBV29-1
abundance: .
CDR3aa: CSVGTQKGGPPETQYF
CDR3nt: TGCAGCGTTGGAACGCAAAAAGGAGGCCCCCCAGAGACCCAGTACTTC

d_gene: TRBD1
j_gene: TRBJ2-3
v_gene: TRBV4-2
abundance: .
CDR3aa: CAATGGSDTQYF
CDR3nt: TGTGCCGCGACAGGGGGCTCAGATACGCAGTATTTT

d_gene: .
j_gene: TRBJ1-5
v_gene: TRBV6-6
abundance: .
CDR3aa: CASSYSNVDNQPQHF
CDR3nt: TGTGCCAGCAGTTACTCGAACGTAGACAATCAGCCCCAGCATTTT

d_gene: .
j_gene: TRBJ1-1
v_gene: TRBV27
abundance: .
CDR3aa: CASRITRAIPEAFF
CDR3nt: TGTGCCAGCAGAATTACCAGGGCGATACCTGAAGCTTTCTTT

d_gene: TRBD1
j_gene: TRBJ1-2
v_gene: TRBV9
abundance: .
CDR3aa: CASSVDETGTNYGYTF
CDR3nt: TGTGCCAGCAGCGTAGATGAGACAGGGACTAACTATGGCTACACCTTC